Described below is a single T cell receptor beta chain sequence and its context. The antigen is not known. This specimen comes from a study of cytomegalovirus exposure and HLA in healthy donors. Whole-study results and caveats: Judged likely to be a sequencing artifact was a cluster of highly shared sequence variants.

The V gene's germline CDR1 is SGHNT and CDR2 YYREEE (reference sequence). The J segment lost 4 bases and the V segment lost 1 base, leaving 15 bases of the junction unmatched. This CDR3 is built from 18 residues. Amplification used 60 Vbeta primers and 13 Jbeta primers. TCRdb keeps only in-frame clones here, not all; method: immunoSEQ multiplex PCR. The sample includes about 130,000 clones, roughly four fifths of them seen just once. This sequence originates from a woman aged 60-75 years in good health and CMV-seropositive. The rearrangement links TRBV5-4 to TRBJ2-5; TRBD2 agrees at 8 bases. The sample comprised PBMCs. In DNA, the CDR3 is TGTGCCAGCAGCTTGCTGCTCACTAGCGGCCTCGGGGGAGAGACCCAGTACTTC. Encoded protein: CASSLLLTSGLGGETQYF.